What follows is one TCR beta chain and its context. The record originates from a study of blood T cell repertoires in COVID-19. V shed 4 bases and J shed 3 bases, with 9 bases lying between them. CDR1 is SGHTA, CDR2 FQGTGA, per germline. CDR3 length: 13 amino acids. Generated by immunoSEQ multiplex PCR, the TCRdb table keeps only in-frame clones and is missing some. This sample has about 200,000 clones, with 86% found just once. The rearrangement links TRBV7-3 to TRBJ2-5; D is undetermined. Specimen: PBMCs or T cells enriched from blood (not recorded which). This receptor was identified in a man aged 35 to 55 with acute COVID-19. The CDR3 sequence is CASSSTLEETQYF. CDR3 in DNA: TGTGCCAGCAGCTCTACGCTTGAAGAGACCCAGTACTTC.